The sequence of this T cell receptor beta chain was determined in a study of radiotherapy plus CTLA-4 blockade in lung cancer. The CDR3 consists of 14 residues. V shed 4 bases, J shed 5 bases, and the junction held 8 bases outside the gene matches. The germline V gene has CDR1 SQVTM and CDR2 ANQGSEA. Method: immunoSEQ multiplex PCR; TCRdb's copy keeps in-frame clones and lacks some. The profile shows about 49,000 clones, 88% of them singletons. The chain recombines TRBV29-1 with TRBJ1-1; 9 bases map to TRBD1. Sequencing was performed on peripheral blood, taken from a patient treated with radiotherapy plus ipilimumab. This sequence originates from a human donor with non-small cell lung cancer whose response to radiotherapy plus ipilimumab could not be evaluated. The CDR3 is CSVGGQGRGTEAFF. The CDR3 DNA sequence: TGCAGCGTTGGGGGACAGGGAAGGGGGACTGAAGCTTTCTTT.